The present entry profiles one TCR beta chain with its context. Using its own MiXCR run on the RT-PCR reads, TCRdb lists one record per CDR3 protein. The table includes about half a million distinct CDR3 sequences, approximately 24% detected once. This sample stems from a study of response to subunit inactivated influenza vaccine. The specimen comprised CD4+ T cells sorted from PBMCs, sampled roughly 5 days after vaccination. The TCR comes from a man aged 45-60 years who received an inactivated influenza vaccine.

The CDR3 reads CASSVATNPQFF. In nucleotides, the CDR3 is TGTGCCAGCAGCGTAGCTACGAATCCTCAGTTCTTC. The chain is built from TRBV9 and TRBJ2-1, with D unclear. CDR3 length equals 12 residues. V gave up 0 bases and J gave up 13 bases, with 11 bases separating them. Germline CDR1 is SGDLS and CDR2 is YYNGEE.